This entry lists 19 T cell receptor beta chains sequenced from one sample in a study. TCRdb reprocessed the RT-PCR reads via MiXCR and lists one record per CDR3 protein. This sample carries about 700,000 distinct CDR3 sequences, about 14% of them seen once, and the ten largest clones take 3% to 4.5%. Sequences were obtained from memory CD4+ T cells from blood. The receptors here all came from a female donor in good health, serving as a healthy control.

At least ten counts were recorded for this clonotype. The genes are TRBV5-1 and TRBJ2-1; 7 bases map to TRBD2. V lost 4 bases, J lost 2 bases, and 9 bases stayed unmatched. Germline CDR1 SGHRS, CDR2 YFSETQ. This CDR3 contains 16 residues. The CDR3 sequence is CASSIAPSGTYNEQFF. CDR3 coding DNA: TGCGCCAGCAGCATTGCGCCGAGCGGGACCTACAATGAGCAGTTCTTC.

The table lists this clonotype with many counts. The rearrangement uses TRBV5-1 and TRBJ1-1, with TRBD1 matching over 7 bases. The CDR3 covers 15 residues. Germline assignment: CDR1 SGHRS and CDR2 YFSETQ. Germline trimming cut 4 bases from V and 2 bases from J; bases unmatched to any gene: 8. The CDR3 reads CASSVNGDSNTEAFF. The CDR3 DNA reads as TGCGCCAGCAGCGTTAACGGGGACAGCAACACTGAAGCTTTCTTT.

This chain connects TRBV4-3 to TRBJ1-2, with a weak D call TRBD1 (6 bases). Germline V gene sequence: CDR1 LGHNA, CDR2 YSLEER. Between the trimmed V and J ends, which lost 4 bases and 7 bases, there was a span of 22 bases. The CDR3 extends over 16 amino acids. DNA for the CDR3: TGCGCCAGCAGCCCAGACCTATACAGGGAGACGCGTGGCTACACCTTC. Protein sequence: CASSPDLYRETRGYTF.

The chain carries TRBV28 and TRBJ2-4; D remains ambiguous. V dropped 5 bases and J dropped 0 bases, with 17 bases sitting between them. The CDR3 extends over 17 amino acids. Germline V gives CDR1 MDHEN, CDR2 SYDVKM. Here the CDR3 reads CASSPRFYTLAKNIQYF. The CDR3 DNA sequence: TGTGCCAGCAGTCCCCGATTCTACACCTTAGCCAAAAACATTCAGTACTTC.

This clonotype was seen a handful of times. The CDR3 spells CASSLKAGSYNEQFF. The CDR3 region has the DNA TGTGCCAGCAGCTTAAAAGCGGGTTCCTACAATGAGCAGTTCTTC. V gene TRBV11-1 combines with J gene TRBJ2-1, with D possibly being TRBD2 (6 bases). CDR1 SGHAT and CDR2 FQDESV come from the germline V gene (reference sequence). With 2 bases removed from V and 1 base from J, the gap between germline ends came to 9 bases. The CDR3 is 15 amino acids.

This chain joins TRBV5-6 and TRBJ2-2; no clear D. The CDR3 runs to 14 residues. Germline V gives CDR1 SGHDT, CDR2 YYEEEE. The V end lost 1 base, the J end lost 3 bases, and 7 bases lay between the germline ends. The CDR3 loop is CASSLRVYTGELFF. CDR3 nucleotide sequence: TGTGCCAGCAGCTTGAGGGTGTACACCGGGGAGCTGTTTTTT.

This clonotype was picked up a small number of times. V gene TRBV6-2 or TRBV6-3 combines with J gene TRBJ2-7, with 9 bases fitting TRBD2. Germline assignment: CDR1 MNHEY and CDR2 SVGEGT. The V segment lost 5 bases and the J segment 3 bases; nucleotides outside the gene matches: 8. The CDR3 spans 15 residues. The CDR3 DNA reads as TGTGCCAGCAGTAAGGTAGCGGGAGACCACTACGAGCAGTACTTC. Translation gives CASSKVAGDHYEQYF.

The V call is TRBV7-2, the J call TRBJ2-1; TRBD1 aligns across 8 bases. V gave up 5 bases and J gave up 4 bases; unmatched junction bases: 4. CDR3 length: 14 residues. Germline-derived CDR1 and CDR2 are SGHTA and FQGNSA. CDR3 nucleotides: TGTGCCAGCAGCCAGGGACAGGATTACAATGAGCAGTTCTTC. This sequence encodes CASSQGQDYNEQFF.

The chain couples TRBV12-5 to TRBJ2-2; D call uncertain. Between the trimmed V and J ends, which lost 3 bases and 3 bases, there was a span of 8 bases. The CDR3 runs 14 residues. CDR1 is LGHNT and CDR2 is FRNRAP in the germline V gene. Written as DNA, the CDR3 is TGTGCTAGTGGTTTCGGCCGCTACACCGGGGAGCTGTTTTTT. Translation: CASGFGRYTGELFF. Drawing the rest from reference TRBV12-5 and TRBJ2-2, the complete variable domain is DARVTQTPRHKVTEMGQEVTMRCQPILGHNTVFWYRQTMMQGLELLAYFRNRAPLDDSGMPKDRFSAEMPDATLATLKIQPSEPRDSAVYFCASGFGRYTGELFFGEGSRLTVL.

There are a few counts of this clonotype. The chain carries TRBV30 and TRBJ1-2; 9 nucleotides agree with TRBD1. The CDR3 has 14 residues. The germline V gene encodes CDR1 GTSNPN and CDR2 SVGIG (reference sequence). After removal of 4 bases from V and 4 bases from J, the junction contained 7 bases not matched to a gene. CDR3 residues: CAWTPGTGIYGYTF. DNA for the CDR3: TGTGCCTGGACGCCCGGGACAGGGATCTATGGCTACACCTTC.

The CDR3, as DNA: TGTGCCAGCAGTTCGACGGACAGGGGGCGAGATACGCAGTATTTT. Its translation: CASSSTDRGRDTQYF. This chain links TRBV27 with TRBJ2-3; 11 bases agree with TRBD1. Per germline, CDR1 MNHEY and CDR2 SMNVEV (reference sequence). Trimming at V came to 4 bases and at J to 5 bases, leaving 5 bases not matched to a gene. This CDR3 region has 15 residues.

This clonotype showed up many times. The chain recombines TRBV10-3 with TRBJ2-5, with D unclear. The CDR3 sequence is 12 residues long. Trimming removed 8 bases from V and 5 bases from J, with 12 bases in between. CDR1 is ENHRY, CDR2 SYGVKD, per germline. The DNA of the CDR3 is TGTGCCATCCTGGAACCTCGGGAGACCCAGTACTTC. It codes for CAILEPRETQYF.

In its sample, this clonotype was seen many times. The V and J genes are TRBV12-3 or TRBV12-4 and TRBJ2-7; D is uncertain. With 6 bases removed from V and 6 bases from J, the gap between germline ends came to 15 bases. This CDR3 spans 13 amino acids. DNA for the CDR3: TGTGCCAGCAGCCTGCGACCCATTCCCGAGCAGTACTTC. Its protein product is CASSLRPIPEQYF.

This clonotype was detected a few times. CDR3 bases: TGTGCCAGCAGCCCCACGGGGCTAGAAGAGACCCAGTACTTC. It encodes CASSPTGLEETQYF. The chain is built from TRBV11-1 and TRBJ2-5; the D gene could be TRBD1 or TRBD2 (5 bases each). Trimming took 5 bases from V and 3 from J, leaving 13 bases between them. Germline V gives CDR1 SGHAT, CDR2 FQDESV (reference sequence). The CDR3 runs to 14 residues.

This clonotype showed up just once. This chain connects TRBV6-6 to TRBJ2-3; a weak D match, TRBD2 (5 bases). V was pared by 5 bases and J by 5 bases, with 14 bases between. The CDR3 has 14 residues. Germline CDR1 and CDR2: MNHNY and SVGAGI (reference sequence). Here the CDR3 reads CASSATTEVDTQYF. CDR3 DNA sequence: TGTGCCAGCAGTGCGACAACGGAGGTAGATACGCAGTATTTT.

In DNA form, the CDR3 reads TGTGCCAGCAGCGGGAGTCGGGACTCCTACAATGAGCAGTTCTTC. Its protein product is CASSGSRDSYNEQFF. The chain links TRBV6-1 to TRBJ2-1; D perhaps matches TRBD2 (6 bases). The CDR3 loop spans 15 amino acids. Germline assignment: CDR1 MNHNS and CDR2 SASEGT. Trimming took 6 bases from V and 0 from J, leaving 12 bases between them.

The chain combines TRBV5-5 with TRBJ1-2; tentatively, D is TRBD1 (5 bases). Germline V gene data show CDR1 as SGHKS and CDR2 as YYEKEE (reference sequence). V lost 0 bases and J 8 bases, leaving 14 bases between the germline ends. This CDR3 region has 14 residues. Here the CDR3 reads CASSLGGLTGGYTF. CDR3 nucleotide sequence: TGTGCCAGCAGCTTGGGGGGCCTCACCGGCGGCTACACCTTC.

V is TRBV11-3 and J is TRBJ2-5; 8 bases map to TRBD2. Germline V gene data show CDR1 as SGHNT and CDR2 as YENEEA. Trimming at V came to 4 bases and at J to 4 bases, leaving 14 bases not matched to a gene. The CDR3 extends over 17 amino acids. The CDR3 coding sequence is TGTGCCAGCAGCTACGGGGCGCTAGCGGGCGGCGGAGAGACCCAGTACTTC. This sequence encodes CASSYGALAGGGETQYF.

The chain joins TRBV5-6 to TRBJ2-4; 10 nucleotides match TRBD1. V shed 4 bases and J 8 bases; nucleotides not matched to a gene: 6. Germline CDR1 is SGHDT and CDR2 is YYEEEE. This CDR3 contains 14 residues. As DNA, the CDR3 is TGTGCCAGCAGCGTCACCGGGACAGGGGACATTCAGTACTTC. This gives the protein CASSVTGTGDIQYF.